These 31 T cell receptor beta chains originate from one sample sequenced in a study of shared clonotypes between healthy human individuals. Only in-frame clones appear in the TCRdb table, and some are missing; sequencing was by immunoSEQ multiplex PCR. The profile shows around 2.5 million clones, 90% to 95% of them singletons. Sequenced: naive CD4+ T cells from PBMCs. This sample's subset: CD45RA+ positively selected. All receptors come from a young man in good health. Some clones in this sample may be carry-over from other donors' samples.

V is TRBV7-6 and J is TRBJ2-2; D perhaps matches TRBD2 (5 bases). The germline CDR1 and CDR2 sequences are SGHVS and FNYEAQ. The CDR3 is 15 amino acids. V was clipped by 5 bases and J by 4 bases, with 14 bases between them. The CDR3: CASSHLLGSTGELFF. The CDR3 region has the DNA TGTGCCAGCAGCCACCTCTTGGGGAGCACCGGGGAGCTGTTTTTT.

The rearrangement joins TRBV10-3 to TRBJ1-1; 9 nucleotides agree with TRBD1. Germline assignment: CDR1 ENHRY and CDR2 SYGVKD. The CDR3 runs to 12 residues. Trimming took 8 bases from V and 9 from J; bases not matched to a gene: 7. The CDR3 protein is CAIGNRGPQAFF. The CDR3 DNA reads as TGTGCCATCGGAAACAGGGGGCCCCAAGCTTTCTTT.

In regard to this clone: A read error may produce the germline difference seen at one junction end. The chain is built from TRBV7-9 and TRBJ1-2; no firm D call. The CDR3 totals 13 residues. From germline, CDR1 is SEHNR and CDR2 FQNEAQ (reference sequence). The CDR3: CASKGVLDYDYTF. In DNA form, the CDR3 reads TGTGCGTCGAAGGGCGTCCTGGATTATGACTACACCTTC.

The chain joins TRBV9 to TRBJ1-1; no definite D call. Per the germline V gene, CDR1 is SGDLS and CDR2 is YYNGEE. This CDR3 has 12 amino acids. V was pared by 4 bases and J by 6 bases, with 10 bases between. The CDR3 region has the DNA TGTGCCAGCAGCCCCCGGGCGGCTGAAGCTTTCTTT. It specifies CASSPRAAEAFF.

The sample holds a few counts of this clone. The rearrangement links TRBV28 to TRBJ1-1; no clear D. The CDR3 consists of 15 residues. Germline assignment: CDR1 MDHEN and CDR2 SYDVKM. The V gene lost 5 bases and the J gene lost 1 base, with 14 bases spanning the gap. For the CDR3, the DNA is TGTGCCAGCAGTATGATCGGCACAGCGAACACTGAAGCTTTCTTT. Translation: CASSMIGTANTEAFF.

The rearrangement links TRBV6-1 to TRBJ2-7; 9 bases match TRBD1. This CDR3 is built from 15 residues. The V gene's germline CDR1 is MNHNS and CDR2 SASEGT. V shed 4 bases, J shed 6 bases, and the junction held 10 bases outside the gene matches. The CDR3 here is CASSGMGQGNREQYF. CDR3 DNA sequence: TGTGCCAGCAGTGGTATGGGACAGGGAAATCGCGAGCAGTACTTC.

This rearrangement joins TRBV6-6 to TRBJ2-5; D is undetermined. The DNA end lines up better with TRBJ2-7; the J call may be wrong. This CDR3 region has 11 residues. Per germline, CDR1 MNHNY and CDR2 SVGAGI (reference sequence). The CDR3 loop is CASSNSYEQYF. CDR3 sequence (DNA): TGTGCCAGCAGTAATTCCTACGAGCAGTACTTC.

CDR3 sequence (DNA): TGTGCCAGCACCTCAGCCGGGCGCACAGATACGCAGTATTTT. It specifies CASTSAGRTDTQYF. The chain links TRBV5-4 to TRBJ2-3; D ambiguous. From germline, CDR1 is SGHNT and CDR2 YYREEE (reference sequence). The CDR3 has 14 amino acids. Trimming removed 6 bases at V and 1 base at J, with 12 bases between.

The chain joins TRBV7-3 to TRBJ2-5; 8 nucleotides match TRBD1. The CDR3 spans 13 residues. V gave up 5 bases and J gave up 4 bases; unmatched junction bases: 3. The germline V gene has CDR1 SGHTA and CDR2 FQGTGA. This CDR3 is CASSHDRGETQYF. The CDR3 DNA reads TGTGCCAGCAGCCACGACAGGGGAGAGACCCAGTACTTC.

The chain combines TRBV19 with TRBJ2-3; no definite D call. This CDR3 spans 13 amino acids. Trimming shortened V by 4 bases and J by 6 bases, and 11 bases separated the two germline ends. The germline V gene has CDR1 LNHDA and CDR2 SQIVND (reference sequence). CDR3 loop: CASSTLGQDTQYF. The CDR3 bases are TGTGCCAGTAGTACCCTAGGGCAGGATACGCAGTATTTT.

This chain uses TRBV27 with TRBJ2-7; the D gene is possibly TRBD2 (6 bases). This CDR3 spans 14 amino acids. Trimming took 4 bases from V and 4 from J, leaving 14 bases between them. CDR1 is MNHEY, CDR2 SMNVEV, per germline (reference sequence). The CDR3 sequence: CASSSGLRGYEQYF. CDR3 DNA: TGTGCCAGCAGTTCAGGACTACGGGGGTACGAGCAGTACTTC.

This chain connects TRBV6-1 to TRBJ2-3, with D perhaps TRBD2 (5 bases). V was trimmed by 4 bases and J by 1 base, leaving 9 bases between them. Germline V gene data show CDR1 as MNHNS and CDR2 as SASEGT. The CDR3 loop spans 14 amino acids. This chain's CDR3 is CASSVAQGTDTQYF. In DNA, the CDR3 is TGTGCCAGCAGTGTAGCGCAGGGCACAGATACGCAGTATTTT.

The chain uses TRBV5-1 and TRBJ2-3; TRBD2 aligns across 9 bases. The CDR3 runs to 15 residues. V gave up 8 bases and J gave up 4 bases; unmatched junction bases: 11. The germline gives CDR1 SGHRS, CDR2 YFSETQ. CDR3 in DNA: TGCGCCAGTACGTTGGGTAGCGGGAGCCCAGATACGCAGTATTTT. Amino acid sequence: CASTLGSGSPDTQYF.

The rearrangement joins TRBV28 to TRBJ1-1, with D possibly matching TRBD1 (5 bases). Germline CDR1 and CDR2: MDHEN and SYDVKM. CDR3 length equals 14 residues. Trimming took off 3 bases at V and 4 bases at J, with 12 bases between the two ends. CDR3 protein: CASSFRWGGTEAFF. The DNA of the CDR3 is TGTGCCAGCAGTTTTCGTTGGGGGGGCACTGAAGCTTTCTTT.

The rearrangement links TRBV18 to TRBJ2-5; 12 bases are a match to TRBD2. V lost 6 bases and J lost 5; bases outside the gene matches: 13. This CDR3 is 17 amino acids long. Per germline, CDR1 KGHSH and CDR2 LQKENI. In DNA, the CDR3 is TGTGCCAGCTCGCGCACTCAACTAGCGGGAGGTGCGGAGACCCAGTACTTC. It is translated as CASSRTQLAGGAETQYF. Looking up the rest from reference TRBV18 and TRBJ2-5 gives the full variable domain: NAGVMQNPRHLVRRRGQEARLRCSPMKGHSHVYWYRQLPEEGLKFMVYLQKENIIDESGMPKERFSAEFPKEGPSILRIQQVVRGDSAAYFCASSRTQLAGGAETQYFGPGTRLLVL.

The J gene is TRBJ2-1, the V gene TRBV13; 13 bases line up with TRBD2. CDR1 is PRHDT, CDR2 FYEKMQ, per germline (reference sequence). CDR3 length equals 20 residues. The V and J ends lost 5 bases and 0 bases, in that order; junction bases with no gene match: 13. CDR3 in DNA: TGTGCCAGCAGCAAGAAATGGGGGACTAGCGGGATAAACTCCTACAATGAGCAGTTCTTC. Translating gives CASSKKWGTSGINSYNEQFF.

The chain joins TRBV5-1 to TRBJ2-3; D call uncertain. Per germline, CDR1 SGHRS and CDR2 YFSETQ. This CDR3 comprises 13 residues. V lost 7 bases, J lost 1 base, and 10 bases lay in between. The CDR3 region is CASGSEGTDTQYF. The CDR3, as DNA: TGCGCCAGCGGGTCCGAAGGCACAGATACGCAGTATTTT.

This chain links TRBV28 with TRBJ1-5, with D maybe TRBD1 (5 bases). V lost 6 bases to trimming and J lost 10 bases, with 13 bases between them. Germline-derived CDR1 and CDR2 are MDHEN and SYDVKM. The CDR3 contains 12 residues. This CDR3 is CASSETGLPQHF. The CDR3 DNA reads as TGTGCCAGCAGCGAAACGGGACTCCCCCAGCATTTT. Full variable domain (remainder filled in from reference TRBV28 and TRBJ1-5): DVKVTQSSRYLVKRTGEKVFLECVQDMDHENMFWYRQDPGLGLRLIYFSYDVKMKEKGDIPEGYSVSREKKERFSLILESASTNQTSMYLCASSETGLPQHFGDGTRLSIL.

About this clone itself: In the same sample, other DNA sequences code for this CDR3. The chain has TRBV5-4 and TRBJ2-7; D remains unclear. The CDR3 has 12 residues. The V and J ends lost 0 bases and 5 bases respectively, with 6 bases between them. From germline, CDR1 is SGHNT and CDR2 YYREEE (reference sequence). CDR3 nucleotide sequence: TGTGCCAGCAGCTTGGTGGGGAACGAGCAGTACTTC. Translated, it gives CASSLVGNEQYF. Drawing the rest from reference TRBV5-4 and TRBJ2-7, the complete variable domain is ETGVTQSPTHLIKTRGQQVTLRCSSQSGHNTVSWYQQALGQGPQFIFQYYREEENGRGNFPPRFSGLQFPNYSSELNVNALELDDSALYLCASSLVGNEQYFGPGTRLTVT.

This clone came up a few times. The sample carries other DNA sequences with the same CDR3. This chain uses TRBV5-1 with TRBJ2-6; D unresolved. In germline, CDR1 is SGHRS, CDR2 YFSETQ. The CDR3 totals 14 residues. The V and J ends lost 0 bases and 0 bases respectively, with 1 base between them. This CDR3 reads CASSLDSGANVLTF. Here the CDR3 DNA reads TGCGCCAGCAGCTTGGACTCTGGGGCCAACGTCCTGACTTTC.

V is TRBV30 and J is TRBJ1-2, with D possibly being TRBD1 (6 bases). CDR1 and CDR2 from the germline V gene are GTSNPN and SVGIG (reference sequence). The V gene lost 0 bases and the J gene lost 14 bases, with 22 bases spanning the gap. This CDR3 region has 14 residues. CDR3 sequence reads: CAWSVIMGRGLSTF. The CDR3 region has the DNA TGTGCCTGGAGTGTAATAATGGGCAGGGGATTGTCTACCTTC.

V and J are TRBV29-1 and TRBJ1-2, with 7 bases matching TRBD1. The CDR3 contains 13 residues. Germline V CDR1 and CDR2: SQVTM, ANQGSEA. Trimming took 8 bases from V and 2 from J; bases not matched to a gene: 8. CDR3 protein: CSSRTGQNYGYTF. CDR3 DNA sequence: TGCAGCTCCAGGACAGGCCAGAACTATGGCTACACCTTC.

The rearrangement links TRBV29-1 to TRBJ2-5; the D gene is possibly TRBD1 (6 bases). The CDR3 totals 12 residues. Trimming removed 0 bases at V and 14 bases at J, with 16 bases between. The germline gives CDR1 SQVTM, CDR2 ANQGSEA. The CDR3 DNA sequence: TGCAGCGTTGAAGATCAGGACAGCCTACGTTACTTC. Translating gives CSVEDQDSLRYF.

V is TRBV28 and J is TRBJ1-6; 8 bases match TRBD1. J was trimmed by 10 bases and V by 3 bases; bases with no gene match: 11. This CDR3 is built from 16 residues. CDR1 is MDHEN, CDR2 SYDVKM, per germline. The CDR3: CASSFQRAGGQSPLHF. DNA of the CDR3: TGTGCCAGCAGTTTTCAACGCGCAGGGGGCCAATCACCCCTCCACTTT.

This clone has a single count. The sample carries other DNA sequences with the same CDR3. This rearrangement joins TRBV7-2 to TRBJ2-1; the D gene could be TRBD1 or TRBD2 (6 bases each). Germline-derived CDR1 and CDR2 are SGHTA and FQGNSA. The CDR3 is made up of 16 amino acids. Trimming removed 5 bases from V and 1 base from J, with 15 bases in between. This CDR3 is CASSPSSGASYNEQFF. The CDR3 DNA is TGTGCCAGCAGCCCATCCTCGGGGGCATCCTACAATGAGCAGTTCTTC.

The chain has TRBV10-3 and TRBJ1-5; D is uncertain. CDR1 ENHRY and CDR2 SYGVKD come from the germline V gene. V was shortened by 0 bases and J by 1 base, with 13 bases between the two germline ends. The length of the CDR3 is 17 residues. CDR3 in DNA: TGTGCCATCAGTGAGTCCTGGAGCCACCAGAGCAATCAGCCCCAGCATTTT. It yields the protein CAISESWSHQSNQPQHF.

The chain carries TRBV19 and TRBJ2-7, with TRBD2 identical over 9 bases. After removal of 1 base from V and 6 bases from J, the junction contained 4 bases not matched to a gene. The CDR3 loop spans 14 amino acids. Germline V CDR1 and CDR2: LNHDA, SQIVND (reference sequence). The CDR3 DNA reads as TGTGCCAGTAGTATAGGCGGGAGGGTCGGCGAGCAGTACTTC. As protein: CASSIGGRVGEQYF.

The V and J genes are TRBV7-8 and TRBJ1-5; D unresolved. V was shortened by 5 bases and J by 5 bases, with 13 bases between the two germline ends. Germline assignment: CDR1 SGHVS and CDR2 FQNEAQ. The length of the CDR3 is 14 residues. For the CDR3, the DNA is TGTGCCAGCAGCATGGACGGAGCCTATCAGCCCCAGCATTTT. The encoded protein is CASSMDGAYQPQHF.

The chain carries TRBV6-5 and TRBJ1-1; D is undetermined. Germline V lookup: CDR1 MNHEY, CDR2 SVGAGI. The CDR3 is made up of 14 amino acids. The ends were cut back, 6 bases at V and 1 base at J, with 12 bases in the middle. CDR3 in amino acids: CASRGNTENTEAFF. DNA of the CDR3: TGTGCCAGCAGGGGGAACACCGAGAACACTGAAGCTTTCTTT.

The genes are TRBV28 and TRBJ1-5, with D maybe TRBD1 (5 bases). V lost 10 bases and J 3 bases, leaving 22 bases between the germline ends. This CDR3 is 16 amino acids long. The germline V gene has CDR1 MDHEN and CDR2 SYDVKM. CDR3 coding DNA: TGTGCCACCAAATTGCCTGGGGGGGAAGACAATCAGCCCCAGCATTTT. Encoded protein: CATKLPGGEDNQPQHF.

The chain links TRBV28 to TRBJ2-3, with D perhaps given as TRBD1 or TRBD2 (6 bases each). The CDR3 consists of 16 residues. Trimming cost V 7 bases and J 5 bases, with 22 bases left between them. Germline lookup yields CDR1 MDHEN and CDR2 SYDVKM. In nucleotides, the CDR3 is TGTGCCAGCATCCTCGGGGGCGGGATCCGTGGAGATACGCAGTATTTT. It specifies CASILGGGIRGDTQYF.